Presented here are 4 T cell receptor beta chains from one specimen sequenced in a study of T cell responses to AZD1222 COVID-19 vaccine. Here immunoSEQ multiplex PCR was the method, and the copy in TCRdb shows in-frame clones only, minus some. In the table there are tens of thousands of clones, 90% of which are singletons. Sequencing was performed on peripheral blood, taken 28 days after the second AZD1222 dose. These receptors all come from an adult who received the AZD1222 COVID-19 vaccine.

The rearrangement links TRBV27 to TRBJ1-4; D is perhaps TRBD1 (6 bases). The V gene's germline CDR1 is MNHEY and CDR2 SMNVEV (reference sequence). Trimming removed 7 bases at V and 3 bases at J, with 18 bases between. The CDR3 is 16 residues long. The CDR3 here is CASKGGPGRSNEKLFF. CDR3 coding DNA: TGTGCCAGCAAGGGGGGGCCAGGTCGCTCTAATGAAAAACTGTTTTTT.

J is TRBJ2-5 and V is TRBV7-2, with D possibly called TRBD1 or TRBD2 (5 bases each). Trimming removed 5 bases from V and 5 bases from J, with 18 bases in between. The length of the CDR3 is 15 residues. Germline V CDR1 and CDR2: SGHTA, FQGNSA. The CDR3 spells CASSPPGPGQETQYF. The CDR3 nucleotides read TGTGCCAGCAGCCCACCGGGGCCCGGCCAGGAGACCCAGTACTTC.

The chain combines TRBV6-4 with TRBJ1-6; D gene ambiguous. Germline lookup yields CDR1 MRHNA and CDR2 SNTAGT. V was clipped by 2 bases and J by 4 bases, with 6 bases between them. CDR3 length: 14 amino acids. The CDR3 reads CASSDEGYNSPLHF. CDR3 nucleotides: TGTGCCAGCAGTGACGAGGGTTATAATTCACCCCTCCACTTT.

In the case of this clone: Sequence at one end of the junction differs from germline and may be a read error. The chain joins TRBV7-9 to TRBJ2-3; D perhaps matches TRBD2 (6 bases). CDR1 SEHNR and CDR2 FQNEAQ come from the germline V gene (reference sequence). The CDR3 has 14 residues. CDR3 sequence (DNA): TGTGCCAGTAGCTCGGGACTGAGCACAGATACGCAGTATTTT. Translating it yields CASSSGLSTDTQYF.